Listed below are T cell receptor beta chains from one sample, sequenced in a study of breast tumors, draining lymph nodes, adjacent tissues. TCRdb reprocessed the multiplex PCR reads via MiXCR and lists one record per CDR3 protein. The table shows approximately 280,000 distinct CDR3 sequences, with under 35% occurring only once. Sequenced input: axillary lymph node tissue. The receptors derive from a female donor with breast cancer. Some clones in this sample may be carry-over from other donors' samples. CDR3s include the opening cysteine and the closing phenylalanine or tryptophan. The D gene is left open where the match is weak. Size tells how often a clone was seen (once, few, many) or the class of an expanded clone, and some rows leave it out.

clone size,D gene,J gene,V gene,CDR3 DNA,CDR3 protein
many,.,TRBJ2-3,TRBV2,TGTGCCAGCAGTGAACGACGGACTGGGACGCAGTATTTT,CASSERRTGTQYF
.,.,TRBJ2-7,TRBV7-2,TGTGCCGGCAGCTTAGCTCCGGACCCTTCCGAGCAGTACTTC,CAGSLAPDPSEQYF
many,.,TRBJ2-1,TRBV29-1,TGCAGCGTTGACATGGGGGCTTCGGATGAGCAGTTCTTC,CSVDMGASDEQFF
many,TRBD1,TRBJ1-5,TRBV12-3/TRBV12-4,TGTGCCAGCAGCCCCAGGGGGAGCAATCAGCCCCAGCATTTT,CASSPRGSNQPQHF
many,.,TRBJ2-3,TRBV5-1,TGCGCCAGCAGCTTGATAACAAGCACAGATACGCAGTATTTT,CASSLITSTDTQYF
.,.,TRBJ2-6,TRBV20-1,TGCAGTGCTAATCTTGGGGCCAACGTCCTGACTTTC,CSANLGANVLTF
.,.,TRBJ2-6,TRBV2,TGTGGCAGCAGTGAAGTGAGCGGGGCCAACGTCCTGACTTTC,CGSSEVSGANVLTF
.,.,TRBJ2-7,TRBV18,TGTGCCAGCTCACCATCAACGGGAGCCTACGAGCAGTACTTC,CASSPSTGAYEQYF
many,.,TRBJ1-4,TRBV20-1,TGCAGTGCTAGAGTGGGGGGACCTAATGAAAAACTGTTTTTT,CSARVGGPNEKLFF
many,TRBD2,TRBJ2-5,TRBV19,TGTGCCCCTGCGGGGGGTGAGACCCAGTACTTC,CAPAGGETQYF
many,TRBD1,TRBJ1-5,TRBV13,TGTGCCAGCAGCTTCGGGGACAGGGGTGGTCAGCCCCAGCATTTT,CASSFGDRGGQPQHF
many,TRBD2,TRBJ2-7,TRBV7-6,TGTGCCAGCAGGAGACTAGCGGGATCCTACGAGCAGTACTTC,CASRRLAGSYEQYF
.,TRBD2,TRBJ2-1,TRBV29-1,TGCAGCGTTTGGGGTGGGACTAGCGGGAGTTGGGAGCAGTTCTTC,CSVWGGTSGSWEQFF
many,.,TRBJ2-5,TRBV19,TGTGCCAGTAGTATCGCTACCGATCTGGGAGAGACCCAGTACTTC,CASSIATDLGETQYF
.,.,TRBJ2-7,TRBV27,TGTGCCAGCTGCTTGAAAAGCGGGTCCGATTCCTACGAGCAGTACTTC,CASCLKSGSDSYEQYF
once,TRBD2,TRBJ2-3,TRBV5-1,TGCGCCAGCAGCTTCCCCATCGAGGGACTAGCGGCAGATACGCAGTATTTT,CASSFPIEGLAADTQYF
.,TRBD1,TRBJ1-1,TRBV7-2,TGTGCCAGCAGCTCATGGACAGGGGAAGTTACAGAAGCTTTCTTT,CASSSWTGEVTEAFF
.,.,TRBJ1-2,TRBV9,TGCGCCAGCAGCGCCAACAGCGGGACCTTC,CASSANSGTF
many,TRBD1,TRBJ1-6,TRBV5-1,TGCGCCAGCAGCTTGGGACAGGGAAGGAATTCACCCCTCCACTTT,CASSLGQGRNSPLHF
many,TRBD2,TRBJ2-1,TRBV20-1,TGCAGTGCTAGATCTAGCGGGAGGGTCGATGAGCAGTTCTTC,CSARSSGRVDEQFF
many,TRBD2,TRBJ2-5,TRBV6-6,TGTGCCAGCAACAGCGGGAGGACGGCCCAGTACTTC,CASNSGRTAQYF
many,TRBD2,TRBJ2-7,TRBV11-2,TGTGCCAGCAGCCTAGGGACTAGCGGATACGAGCAGTACTTC,CASSLGTSGYEQYF
.,.,TRBJ2-1,TRBV12-3/TRBV12-4,TGTGCCAGCACCCAACCCGGACAGCCGGTCTTATTCGGGACCTACAATGAGCAGTTCTTC,CASTQPGQPVLFGTYNEQFF
few,.,TRBJ2-3,TRBV3-1,TGTGCCAGCAGCCAAACGGGGGCTAGCACAGATACGCAGTATTTT,CASSQTGASTDTQYF
many,TRBD1,TRBJ2-3,TRBV2,TGTGCCAGCAGTGAAGGGACAGGGGACACTGATACGCAGTATTTT,CASSEGTGDTDTQYF
many,TRBD1,TRBJ1-2,TRBV5-1,TGCGCCAGCAGCTTGGGTCGGGACAGCTTTGGCTACACCTTC,CASSLGRDSFGYTF
.,.,TRBJ1-2,TRBV7-9,TGTGCCAGCAGCTCGGACAGTCGTGGCTGTGGCTACGCCTTC,CASSSDSRGCGYAF
many,TRBD1,TRBJ1-5,TRBV24-1,TGTGCCACCGGGACAGGTAGCAATCAGCCCCAGCATTTT,CATGTGSNQPQHF
.,.,TRBJ2-3,TRBV6-2/TRBV6-3,TGTGCCAGCCTATACTATGGCAGCACAGATACGCAGTATTTT,CASLYYGSTDTQYF
many,TRBD2,TRBJ2-1,TRBV10-1,TGCGCCAGCAGTGAGTCCGGGAGGAATGAGCAGTTCTTC,CASSESGRNEQFF
.,TRBD1,TRBJ1-3,TRBV6-5,TGTGCCAGCAAACCAGGGGGGTCTTCCGGAAACACCATATATTTT,CASKPGGSSGNTIYF
many,TRBD2,TRBJ2-7,TRBV2,TGTGCCAGCCAACTAGCGGGAGTTTGCGAGCAGTACTTC,CASQLAGVCEQYF
many,TRBD1,TRBJ1-2,TRBV5-1,TGCGCCAGCAGCACCCCCGGGACAGCCTATGGCTACACCTTC,CASSTPGTAYGYTF
.,TRBD1,TRBJ1-3,TRBV6-1,TGTGCCAGCAGTGAGCAGGGGGCGTCTGGAAACACCATATATTTT,CASSEQGASGNTIYF
many,.,TRBJ1-2,TRBV20-1,TGCAGTGCTCCACCCCTCCCTGGTGGCTACACCTTC,CSAPPLPGGYTF
.,.,TRBJ1-3,TRBV29-1,TGCAGCGTTGGAGGGCTAGGCGGAAACACCATATATTTT,CSVGGLGGNTIYF
many,.,TRBJ2-7,TRBV5-1,TGCGCCAGCAGCTTGGGCGTGCTCCCCCGCGGGCAGGGCTCCTACGAGCAGTACTTC,CASSLGVLPRGQGSYEQYF